This T cell receptor (beta chain) stems from a study of identical twins. To note about this clonotype: Its antigen is not known.

Study-wide results and caveats: The models systematically underestimated how much out-of-frame TCR alpha was shared in monozygotic twins.

TCRdb itself ran the 5' RACE reads through MiXCR, one entry per CDR3 protein. The sample includes some 250,000 distinct CDR3 sequences, over 5% of them seen just once. This CDR3 spans 16 amino acids. V gave up 6 bases and J gave up 1 base, with 17 bases separating them. Germline CDR1 is SEHNR and CDR2 is FQNEAQ (reference sequence). The sample also formed part of further work on T cells expressing NK-cell markers. That study reports: Serological testing identified seven of the eight sequenced donors as HCMV-seropositive and one as seronegative. Among the experiments, several used an anti-gamma-delta TCR antibody to restrict sorting to alpha-beta TCR T cells.

The chain carries TRBV7-9 and TRBJ2-3; perhaps TRBD2 as D (6 bases). This TCR came from a woman between 18 and 29 years old in good health. Material for sequencing was CD8+ T cells sorted from blood. The CDR3 reads CASRPSVQERTDTQYF. The CDR3 DNA follows: TGTGCCAGCAGGCCTAGCGTCCAGGAACGCACAGATACGCAGTATTTT.